The 4 T cell receptor beta chains below come from one sample, sequenced in a study of OX40 agonist ivuxolimab in advanced cancers. Libraries were prepared by immunoSEQ multiplex PCR; TCRdb keeps only in-frame clonotypes and omits some of them. The data show 15,000 to 25,000 clones, about 77% seen once. The sample was CD4+ or CD8+ T cells sorted from blood, taken in a trial of the OX40 agonist ivuxolimab. These receptors all come from an adult with an advanced solid tumor such as melanoma, head and neck, liver or kidney cancer.

The sample holds a few counts of this clone. At one of its ends the junction is not consistent with the germline gene, which may arise from a read error. This rearrangement joins TRBV4-1 to TRBJ2-5, with D tentatively TRBD2 (5 bases). Germline loops: CDR1 MGHRA, CDR2 YSYEKL. The CDR3 is 15 residues long. The CDR3 here is CASSQDPEVQGTQYF. CDR3 coding DNA: TGCGCCAGCAGCCAAGATCCGGAGGTTCAAGGGACCCAGTACTTC.

The V call is TRBV5-5, the J call TRBJ1-6; D unresolved. Germline CDR1 reads SGHKS; CDR2 reads YYEKEE (reference sequence). V was clipped by 0 bases and J by 9 bases, with 7 bases between them. The length of the CDR3 is 13 residues. The CDR3 bases are TGTGCCAGCAGCTTGGATCCTAGTTCACCCCTCCACTTT. It codes for CASSLDPSSPLHF.

This chain uses TRBV28 with TRBJ2-5; tentatively, D is TRBD1 or TRBD2 (5 bases each). CDR1 is MDHEN, CDR2 SYDVKM, per germline. This CDR3 has 14 residues. V was trimmed by 5 bases and J by 2 bases, leaving 12 bases between them. The CDR3 region has the DNA TGTGCCAGCAGTCCCCGGGACGGGCAAGAGACCCAGTACTTC. Amino acids: CASSPRDGQETQYF.

This clone was found once. The chain links TRBV6-5 to TRBJ1-5, with 8 bases identical to TRBD1. Germline V CDR1 and CDR2: MNHEY, SVGAGI. The CDR3 consists of 15 residues. With V trimmed by 0 bases and J by 7 bases, 5 bases remained unmatched. The CDR3 region is CASSYSGQGEQPQHF. Here the CDR3 DNA reads TGTGCCAGCAGTTACTCCGGACAGGGTGAACAGCCCCAGCATTTT.